This is a list of T cell receptor beta chains from one sample in a study of control samples from healthy donors and cancer patients. Clones were sequenced by immunoSEQ multiplex PCR, and TCRdb holds only the in-frame ones, with some missing. The sample includes about 160,000 clones, over 85% of them seen just once. Material: blood. The source is a man aged 25 to 40 in good health. CDR3s include the opening cysteine and the closing phenylalanine or tryptophan. D genes are given only for firm matches. The listing skips clone size in some rows; elsewhere it reads once, few, many or a size class.

clone_size,v_call,d_call,j_call,cdr3_aa,cdr3_nt
-,TRBV7-2,-,TRBJ1-1,CASSPVDGRMNTEAFF,TGTGCCAGCAGCCCGGTGGACGGTAGAATGAACACTGAAGCTTTCTTT
-,TRBV6-1,-,TRBJ1-5,CASSEGGLSRWQPQHF,TGTGCCAGCAGTGAAGGGGGGCTGTCTAGATGGCAGCCCCAGCATTTT
once,TRBV27,TRBD2,TRBJ2-1,CASNSGSSYNEQFF,TGTGCCAGCAATAGCGGGAGTTCCTACAATGAGCAGTTCTTC
-,TRBV6-5,-,TRBJ2-7,CASMLGPMSYEQYF,TGTGCCAGCATGTTAGGGCCTATGTCCTACGAGCAGTACTTC
-,TRBV2,TRBD2,TRBJ2-2,CASSETSGGTGELFF,TGTGCCAGCAGCGAGACTAGCGGGGGGACCGGGGAGCTGTTTTTT
-,TRBV10-3,-,TRBJ1-6,CAISESAGYYNSPLHF,TGTGCCATCAGTGAGTCGGCGGGATACTATAATTCACCCCTCCACTTT
once,TRBV5-1,-,TRBJ2-7,CASRSRDGSYEQYF,TGCGCCAGCAGGTCCCGGGACGGTTCCTACGAGCAGTACTTC
-,TRBV18,TRBD2,TRBJ2-7,CASSPKPLPGGRKNEQYF,TGTGCCAGCTCACCCAAACCCTTGCCCGGCGGGAGGAAAAACGAGCAGTACTTC
-,TRBV27,TRBD1,TRBJ1-2,CASSYRGAGYTF,TGTGCCAGCAGTTACAGGGGTGCGGGCTACACCTTC
once,TRBV14,-,TRBJ2-6,CASSQAGGLTGANVLTF,TGTGCCAGCAGCCAAGCGGGGGGCTTAACTGGGGCCAACGTCCTGACTTTC
-,TRBV28,-,TRBJ2-2,CASSLLAGKGELFF,TGTGCCAGCAGTTTATTGGCGGGGAAAGGGGAGCTGTTTTTT
-,TRBV7-2,-,TRBJ2-2,CASRPPLAKESGELFF,TGTGCCAGCAGACCTCCCCTAGCAAAGGAGTCAGGGGAGCTGTTTTTT
-,TRBV4-1,-,TRBJ1-2,CASSQRAQKEGPANYGYTF,TGCGCCAGCAGCCAAAGAGCCCAAAAAGAGGGGCCGGCTAACTATGGCTACACCTTC
-,TRBV29-1,-,TRBJ2-1,CSATVYNEQFF,TGCAGCGCGACAGTTTACAATGAGCAGTTCTTC
-,TRBV11-1,-,TRBJ1-1,CASSRGRNTEAFF,TGTGCCAGCAGTAGGGGTAGGAACACTGAAGCTTTCTTT
-,TRBV7-7,-,TRBJ2-6,CASRLGRSGANVLTF,TGTGCCAGCAGGCTCGGTCGTAGTGGGGCCAACGTCCTGACTTTC
-,TRBV24-1,TRBD1,TRBJ2-2,CATSDLGQGDTGELFF,TGTGCCACCAGTGATTTAGGACAGGGGGACACCGGGGAGCTGTTTTTT
-,TRBV5-8,-,TRBJ2-6,CASSLVPTRFNSQGANVLTF,TGTGCCAGCAGCTTGGTCCCGACCCGATTTAACTCGCAGGGGGCCAACGTCCTGACTTTC
-,TRBV18,TRBD1,TRBJ2-7,CASSRQGSYEQYF,TGTGCCAGCTCCCGACAGGGGTCCTACGAGCAGTACTTC
-,TRBV19,-,TRBJ2-3,CASSISDTQYF,TGTGCCAGTAGTATTTCGGATACGCAGTATTTT
-,TRBV19,-,TRBJ2-5,CASSMTGGRETQYF,TGTGCCAGTAGTATGACCGGTGGCCGTGAGACCCAGTACTTC
-,TRBV5-1,-,TRBJ1-4,CASQGTGGNEKLFF,TGCGCCAGTCAGGGTACAGGAGGGAATGAAAAACTGTTTTTT
-,TRBV3-1/TRBV3-2,-,TRBJ2-2,CASSPIHPTNTGELFF,TGTGCCAGCAGCCCAATACACCCAACTAACACCGGGGAGCTGTTTTTT
-,TRBV18,-,TRBJ1-5,CASADGLNQPQHF,TGTGCCAGCGCAGACGGACTCAATCAGCCCCAGCATTTT
-,TRBV6-2/TRBV6-3,-,TRBJ2-7,CASSMGDVDFDYEQYF,TGTGCCAGCAGCATGGGGGACGTGGACTTCGACTACGAGCAGTACTTC
-,TRBV13,TRBD2,TRBJ2-3,CASSTTTSGTDTQYF,TGTGCCAGCAGCACTACGACTAGCGGCACAGATACGCAGTATTTT
once,TRBV6-5,TRBD1,TRBJ1-6,CASSLGTVNSPLHF,TGTGCCAGCAGTCTCGGGACAGTAAATTCACCCCTCCACTTT
-,TRBV9,-,TRBJ1-3,CASSLEPTTGPSSGNTIYF,TGTGCCAGCAGCCTCGAACCAACAACAGGCCCGAGCTCTGGAAACACCATATATTTT
-,TRBV7-9,-,TRBJ2-3,CASSAWNRAGRLDTQYF,TGTGCCAGCAGCGCGTGGAACAGGGCTGGTCGTCTAGATACGCAGTATTTT
-,TRBV18,TRBD1,TRBJ2-7,CASSPLDRGSPYEQYF,TGTGCCAGCTCACCCCTGGACAGGGGCAGTCCCTACGAGCAGTACTTC
few,TRBV7-8,-,TRBJ2-7,CASSPLDRSYEQYF,TGTGCCAGCAGCCCTTTAGACCGTTCCTACGAGCAGTACTTC
once,TRBV6-2/TRBV6-3,-,TRBJ2-7,CASSPNRGGVYLSSYEQYF,TGTGCCAGCAGCCCGAACAGGGGCGGGGTTTACCTAAGCTCCTACGAGCAGTACTTC
-,TRBV6-5,TRBD2,TRBJ2-7,CASSSPGLAGGYEQYF,TGTGCCAGCAGTTCCCCTGGACTAGCGGGAGGGTACGAGCAGTACTTC
-,TRBV9,TRBD1,TRBJ1-3,CASKAGGGNTIYF,TGTGCCAGTAAAGCAGGGGGAGGAAACACCATATATTTT
-,TRBV7-6,TRBD1,TRBJ2-3,CASRRLLKRDRGGTDTQYF,TGTGCCAGCAGACGACTACTTAAAAGGGACAGGGGAGGCACAGATACGCAGTATTTT
-,TRBV28,TRBD1,TRBJ1-2,CASSLGQNYGYTF,TGTGCCAGCAGTTTGGGACAGAACTATGGCTACACCTTC
-,TRBV6-2/TRBV6-3,-,TRBJ2-2,CASSLRPQATPGELFF,TGTGCCAGCAGTTTGCGTCCCCAGGCTACCCCGGGGGAGCTGTTTTTT
-,TRBV28,TRBD1,TRBJ1-3,CASTRGRTGNTIYF,TGTGCCAGCACCAGGGGGAGAACTGGAAACACCATATATTTT
-,TRBV27,TRBD2,TRBJ2-1,CASSSLLAASYNEQFF,TGTGCCAGCAGCTCCCTTCTAGCGGCTTCCTACAATGAGCAGTTCTTC
few,TRBV30,-,TRBJ1-4,CAWGGGGSFEKLFF,TGTGCCTGGGGGGGTGGGGGATCATTTGAAAAACTGTTTTTT
-,TRBV24-1,-,TRBJ2-2,CATSAQGGTGELFF,TGTGCCACCAGTGCACAGGGAGGCACCGGGGAGCTGTTTTTT
few,TRBV28,-,TRBJ2-7,CASSPMMTHEQYF,TGTGCCAGCAGTCCCATGATGACCCACGAGCAGTACTTC
-,TRBV12-3/TRBV12-4,TRBD1,TRBJ2-5,CASSGDRETQYF,TGTGCCAGCAGTGGGGACAGGGAGACCCAGTACTTC
-,TRBV7-3,-,TRBJ1-1,CASSLNPWDTEAFF,TGTGCCAGCAGCTTAAACCCCTGGGACACTGAAGCTTTCTTT
few,TRBV7-8,-,TRBJ1-4,CASSKSVGTTNEKLFF,TGTGCCAGCAGCAAGTCGGTCGGGACAACTAATGAAAAACTGTTTTTT
-,TRBV23-1,-,TRBJ2-5,CASSRPSRLSGRQETQYF,TGCGCCAGCAGCCGACCCTCGAGATTATCGGGGCGCCAAGAGACCCAGTACTTC
-,TRBV6-2/TRBV6-3,-,TRBJ1-1,CASSRPVSQERNTEAFF,TGTGCCAGCAGCCGACCGGTCTCACAAGAACGAAACACTGAAGCTTTCTTT
-,TRBV21-1,-,TRBJ1-6,CASSCKRTRINSPLHF,TGTGCCAGCAGCTGTAAAAGGACGCGGATTAATTCACCCCTCCACTTT
-,TRBV4-1,-,TRBJ1-1,CASSLRWGPGTEAFF,TGCGCCAGCAGCCTCAGGTGGGGGCCGGGGACTGAAGCTTTCTTT
-,TRBV7-2,-,TRBJ1-6,CASSLVVESPLHF,TGTGCCAGCAGCTTAGTAGTGGAATCACCCCTCCACTTT
-,TRBV18,-,TRBJ2-5,CASSPDMQRETQYF,TGTGCCAGCTCACCGGATATGCAGCGGGAGACCCAGTACTTC
once,TRBV19,-,TRBJ1-6,CASSITVQGNSPLHF,TGTGCCAGTAGTATCACGGTCCAGGGAAATTCACCCCTCCACTTT
-,TRBV20-1,-,TRBJ1-4,CSASTMNEKLFF,TGCAGTGCTAGTACAATGAATGAAAAACTGTTTTTT
-,TRBV14,TRBD1,TRBJ1-1,CASSGQVNTEAFF,TGTGCCAGCAGCGGACAGGTGAACACTGAAGCTTTCTTT
few,TRBV5-6,-,TRBJ2-7,CASSFGDFSSYEQYF,TGTGCCAGCAGCTTTGGGGACTTCAGCTCCTACGAGCAGTACTTC
-,TRBV7-2,TRBD2,TRBJ2-3,CASSLGLAGGFADTQYF,TGTGCCAGCAGCTTAGGACTAGCGGGAGGGTTCGCAGATACGCAGTATTTT
-,TRBV3-1/TRBV3-2,-,TRBJ1-1,CASSLRDPRGAFF,TGTGCCAGCAGCCTAAGGGACCCTCGAGGAGCTTTCTTT